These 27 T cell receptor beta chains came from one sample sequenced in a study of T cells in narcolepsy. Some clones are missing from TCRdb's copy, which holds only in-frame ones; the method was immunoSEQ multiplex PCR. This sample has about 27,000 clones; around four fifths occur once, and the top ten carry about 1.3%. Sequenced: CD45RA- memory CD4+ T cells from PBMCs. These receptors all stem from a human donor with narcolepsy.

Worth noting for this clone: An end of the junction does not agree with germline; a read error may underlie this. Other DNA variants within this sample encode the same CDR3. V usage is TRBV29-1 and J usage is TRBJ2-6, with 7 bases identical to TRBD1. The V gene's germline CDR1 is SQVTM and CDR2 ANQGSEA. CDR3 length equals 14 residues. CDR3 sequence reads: CSVTQGSGTNVLTF. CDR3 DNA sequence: TGCAGCGTGACACAGGGGTCTGGGACCAACGTCCTGACTTTC.

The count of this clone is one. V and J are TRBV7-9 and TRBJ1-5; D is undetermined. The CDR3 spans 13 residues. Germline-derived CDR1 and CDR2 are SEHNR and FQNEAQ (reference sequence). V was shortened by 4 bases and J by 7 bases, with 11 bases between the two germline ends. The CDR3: CASSSGSGQPQHF. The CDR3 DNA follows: TGTGCCAGCAGCTCGGGGTCAGGCCAGCCCCAGCATTTT.

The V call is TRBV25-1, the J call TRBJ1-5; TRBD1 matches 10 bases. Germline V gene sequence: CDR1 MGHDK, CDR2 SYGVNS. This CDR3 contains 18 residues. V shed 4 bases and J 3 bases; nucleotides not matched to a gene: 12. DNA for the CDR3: TGTGCCAGCAGTGCGGGGACAGGGGCTAACGTTAACAATCAGCCCCAGCATTTT. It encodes CASSAGTGANVNNQPQHF.

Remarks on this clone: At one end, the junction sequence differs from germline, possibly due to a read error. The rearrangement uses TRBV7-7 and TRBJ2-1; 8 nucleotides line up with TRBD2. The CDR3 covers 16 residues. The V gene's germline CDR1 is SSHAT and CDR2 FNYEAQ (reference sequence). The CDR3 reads CASSPDRAGDRGEQFF. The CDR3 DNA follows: TGTGCTAGCAGCCCCGACAGAGCGGGAGATCGGGGTGAGCAGTTCTTC.

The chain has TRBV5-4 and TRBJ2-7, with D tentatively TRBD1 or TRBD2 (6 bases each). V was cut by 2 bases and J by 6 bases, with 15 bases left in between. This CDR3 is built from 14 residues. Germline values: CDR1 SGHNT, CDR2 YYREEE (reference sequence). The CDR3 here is CASSFPGAPSEQYF. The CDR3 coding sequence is TGTGCCAGCAGCTTTCCGGGGGCCCCGTCCGAGCAGTACTTC.

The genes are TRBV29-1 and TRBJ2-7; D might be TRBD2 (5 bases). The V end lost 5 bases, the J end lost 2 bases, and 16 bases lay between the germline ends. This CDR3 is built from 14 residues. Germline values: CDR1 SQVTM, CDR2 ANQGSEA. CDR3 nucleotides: TGCAGCGTTCATGGACCGGCCGGGGCCTACGAGCAGTACTTC. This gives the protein CSVHGPAGAYEQYF.

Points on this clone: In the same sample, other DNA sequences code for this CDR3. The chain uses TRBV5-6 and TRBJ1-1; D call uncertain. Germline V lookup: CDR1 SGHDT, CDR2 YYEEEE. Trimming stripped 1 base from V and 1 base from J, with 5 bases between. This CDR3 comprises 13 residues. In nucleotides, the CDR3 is TGTGCCAGCAGCTTGAGTCCGAACACTGAAGCTTTCTTT. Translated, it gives CASSLSPNTEAFF.

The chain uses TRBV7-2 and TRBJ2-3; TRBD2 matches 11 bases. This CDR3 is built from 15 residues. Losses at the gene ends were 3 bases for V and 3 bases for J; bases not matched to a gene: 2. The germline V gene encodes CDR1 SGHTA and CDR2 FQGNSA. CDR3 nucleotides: TGTGCCAGCAGCTTGACTAGCGGGGCTACAGATACGCAGTATTTT. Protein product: CASSLTSGATDTQYF.

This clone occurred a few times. Here the CDR3 reads CASSLAPPRTSGGYYEQYF. CDR3 coding DNA: TGTGCCAGCAGCTTAGCCCCCCCCCGAACTAGCGGGGGATACTACGAGCAGTACTTC. This rearrangement joins TRBV11-2 to TRBJ2-7; TRBD2 agrees at 11 bases. With 1 base clipped from V and 3 bases from J, the junction kept 14 bases outside the gene matches. Germline assignment: CDR1 SGHAT and CDR2 FQNNGV. This CDR3 is 19 amino acids long.

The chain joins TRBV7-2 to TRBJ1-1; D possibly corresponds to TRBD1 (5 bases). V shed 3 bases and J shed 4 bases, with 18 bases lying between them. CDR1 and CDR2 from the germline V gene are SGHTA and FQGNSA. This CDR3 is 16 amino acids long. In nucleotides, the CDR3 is TGTGCCAGCAGCTTTCGGCAGGGAGGGAGTCGCACTGAAGCTTTCTTT. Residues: CASSFRQGGSRTEAFF.

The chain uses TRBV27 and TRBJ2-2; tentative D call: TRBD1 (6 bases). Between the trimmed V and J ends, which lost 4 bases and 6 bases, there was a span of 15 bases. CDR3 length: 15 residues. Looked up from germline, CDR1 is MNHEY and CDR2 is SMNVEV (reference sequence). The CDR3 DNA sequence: TGTGCCAGCAGTTCACAAGGGGGTGTCCCCGGGGAGCTGTTTTTT. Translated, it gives CASSSQGGVPGELFF.

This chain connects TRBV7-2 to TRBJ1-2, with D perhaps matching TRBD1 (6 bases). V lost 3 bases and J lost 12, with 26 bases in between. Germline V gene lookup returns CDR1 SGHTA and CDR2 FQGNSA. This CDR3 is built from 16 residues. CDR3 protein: CASSFQRLLEGGLDTF. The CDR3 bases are TGTGCCAGCAGCTTCCAGAGGTTATTGGAGGGGGGGCTCGACACCTTC.

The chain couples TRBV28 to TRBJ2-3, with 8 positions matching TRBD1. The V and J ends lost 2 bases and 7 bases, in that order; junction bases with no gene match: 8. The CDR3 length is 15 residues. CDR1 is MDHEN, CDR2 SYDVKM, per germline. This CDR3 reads CASSLAGTGKNTQYF. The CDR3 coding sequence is TGTGCCAGCAGTTTAGCCGGGACAGGTAAAAATACGCAGTATTTT.

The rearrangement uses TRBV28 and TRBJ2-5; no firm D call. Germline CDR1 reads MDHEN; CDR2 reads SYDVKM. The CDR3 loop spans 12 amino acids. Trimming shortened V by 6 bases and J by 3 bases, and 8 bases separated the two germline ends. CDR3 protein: CASRGRKETQYF. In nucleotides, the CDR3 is TGTGCCAGCAGAGGCAGAAAAGAGACCCAGTACTTC.

The CDR3 coding sequence is TGTGCCAGCAAAGCTAGCGGACCCGGGGGTGAAGCTTTCTTT. Its translation: CASKASGPGGEAFF. The chain employs TRBV6-5 and TRBJ1-1; D perhaps matches TRBD1 (5 bases). V gave up 7 bases and J gave up 7 bases, with 19 bases separating them. The CDR3 is 14 residues long. Germline CDR1 MNHEY, CDR2 SVGAGI.

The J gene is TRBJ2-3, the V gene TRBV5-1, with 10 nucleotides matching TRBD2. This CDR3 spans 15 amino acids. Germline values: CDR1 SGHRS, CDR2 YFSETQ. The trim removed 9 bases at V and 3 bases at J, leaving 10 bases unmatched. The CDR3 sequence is CATKITSGTTDTQYF. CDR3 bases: TGCGCCACCAAGATAACTAGCGGGACTACAGATACGCAGTATTTT.

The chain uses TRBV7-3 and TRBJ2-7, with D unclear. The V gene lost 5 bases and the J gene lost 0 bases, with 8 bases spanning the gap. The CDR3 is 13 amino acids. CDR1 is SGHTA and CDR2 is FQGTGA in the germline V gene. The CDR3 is CASSTAPSYEQYF. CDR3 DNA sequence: TGTGCCAGCAGCACGGCTCCCTCCTACGAGCAGTACTTC. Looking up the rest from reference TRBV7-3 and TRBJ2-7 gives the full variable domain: GAGVSQTPSNKVTEKGKYVELRCDPISGHTALYWYRQSLGQGPEFLIYFQGTGAADDSGLPNDRFFAVRPEGSVSTLKIQRTERGDSAVYLCASSTAPSYEQYFGPGTRLTVT.

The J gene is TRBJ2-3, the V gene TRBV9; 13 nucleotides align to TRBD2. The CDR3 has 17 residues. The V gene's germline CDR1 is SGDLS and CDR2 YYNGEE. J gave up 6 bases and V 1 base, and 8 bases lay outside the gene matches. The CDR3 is CASSVKPGLAGMDTQYF. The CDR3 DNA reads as TGTGCCAGCAGCGTAAAACCGGGACTAGCGGGAATGGATACGCAGTATTTT.

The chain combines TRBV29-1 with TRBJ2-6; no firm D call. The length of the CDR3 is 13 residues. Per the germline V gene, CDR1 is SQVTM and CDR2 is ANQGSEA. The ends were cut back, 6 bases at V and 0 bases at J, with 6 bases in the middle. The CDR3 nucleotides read TGCAGCGTGGCACTCTCTGGGGCCAACGTCCTGACTTTC. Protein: CSVALSGANVLTF.

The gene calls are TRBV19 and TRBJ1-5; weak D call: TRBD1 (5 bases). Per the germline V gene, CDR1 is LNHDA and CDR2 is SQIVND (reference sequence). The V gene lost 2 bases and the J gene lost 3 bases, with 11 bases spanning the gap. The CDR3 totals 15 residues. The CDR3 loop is CASSIRQSYNQPQHF. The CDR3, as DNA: TGTGCCAGTAGTATAAGACAGTCCTACAATCAGCCCCAGCATTTT.

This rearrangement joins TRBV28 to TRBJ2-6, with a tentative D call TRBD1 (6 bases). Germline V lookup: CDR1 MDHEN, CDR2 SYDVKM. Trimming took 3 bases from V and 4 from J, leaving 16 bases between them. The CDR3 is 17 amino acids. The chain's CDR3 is CASSFQSRGRGANVLTF. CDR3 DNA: TGTGCCAGCAGTTTTCAGTCCAGGGGTAGGGGGGCCAACGTCCTGACTTTC.

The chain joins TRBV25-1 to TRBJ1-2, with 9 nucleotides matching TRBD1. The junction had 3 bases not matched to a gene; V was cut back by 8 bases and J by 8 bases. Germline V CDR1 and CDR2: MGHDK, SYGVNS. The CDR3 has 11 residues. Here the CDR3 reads CASGTGKGYTF. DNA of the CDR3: TGTGCCAGCGGGACAGGGAAGGGCTACACCTTC.

CDR3 region: CASSGEKLFF. CDR3 DNA: TGTGCCAGCAGCGGTGAAAAACTGTTTTTT. The V and J genes are TRBV7-9 and TRBJ1-4, with D unresolved. This CDR3 spans 10 amino acids. Germline CDR1 and CDR2: SEHNR and FQNEAQ (reference sequence). V was shortened by 5 bases and J by 7 bases, with 2 bases between the two germline ends.

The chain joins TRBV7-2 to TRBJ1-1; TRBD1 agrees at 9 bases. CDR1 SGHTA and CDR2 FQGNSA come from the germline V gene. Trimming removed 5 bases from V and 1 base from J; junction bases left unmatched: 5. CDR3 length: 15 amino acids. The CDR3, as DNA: TGTGCCAGCAGCCCCCGGACAGGGGCGAACACTGAAGCTTTCTTT. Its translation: CASSPRTGANTEAFF. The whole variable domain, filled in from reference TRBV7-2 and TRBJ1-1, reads GAGVSQSPSNKVTEKGKDVELRCDPISGHTALYWYRQSLGQGLEFLIYFQGNSAPDKSGLPSDRFSAERTGGSVSTLTIQRTQQEDSAVYLCASSPRTGANTEAFFGQGTRLTVV.

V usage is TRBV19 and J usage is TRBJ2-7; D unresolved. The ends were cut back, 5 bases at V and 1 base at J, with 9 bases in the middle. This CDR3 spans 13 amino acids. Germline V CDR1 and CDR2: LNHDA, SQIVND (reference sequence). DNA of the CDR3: TGTGCCAGTAGTCCCCATTCGTCCTACGAGCAGTACTTC. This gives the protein CASSPHSSYEQYF. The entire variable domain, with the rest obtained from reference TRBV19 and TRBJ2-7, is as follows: DGGITQSPKYLFRKEGQNVTLSCEQNLNHDAMYWYRQDPGQGLRLIYYSQIVNDFQKGDIAEGYSVSREKKESFPLTVTSAQKNPTAFYLCASSPHSSYEQYFGPGTRLTVT.

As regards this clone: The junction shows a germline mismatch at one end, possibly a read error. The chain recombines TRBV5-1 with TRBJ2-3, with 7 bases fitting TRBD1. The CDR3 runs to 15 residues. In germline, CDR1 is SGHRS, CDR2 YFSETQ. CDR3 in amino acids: CASSSYLGGTDTQCF. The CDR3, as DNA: TGCGCCAGCAGCTCTTACCTAGGGGGCACAGATACGCAGTGTTTT.

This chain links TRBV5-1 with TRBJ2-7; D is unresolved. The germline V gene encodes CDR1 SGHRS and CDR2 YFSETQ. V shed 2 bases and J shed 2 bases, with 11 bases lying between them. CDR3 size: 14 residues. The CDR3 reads CASSFAISTYEQYF. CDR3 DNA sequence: TGCGCCAGCAGCTTCGCGATATCCACCTACGAGCAGTACTTC. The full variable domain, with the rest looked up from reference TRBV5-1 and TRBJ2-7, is KAGVTQTPRYLIKTRGQQVTLSCSPISGHRSVSWYQQTPGQGLQFLFEYFSETQRNKGNFPGRFSGRQFSNSRSEMNVSTLELGDSALYLCASSFAISTYEQYFGPGTRLTVT.